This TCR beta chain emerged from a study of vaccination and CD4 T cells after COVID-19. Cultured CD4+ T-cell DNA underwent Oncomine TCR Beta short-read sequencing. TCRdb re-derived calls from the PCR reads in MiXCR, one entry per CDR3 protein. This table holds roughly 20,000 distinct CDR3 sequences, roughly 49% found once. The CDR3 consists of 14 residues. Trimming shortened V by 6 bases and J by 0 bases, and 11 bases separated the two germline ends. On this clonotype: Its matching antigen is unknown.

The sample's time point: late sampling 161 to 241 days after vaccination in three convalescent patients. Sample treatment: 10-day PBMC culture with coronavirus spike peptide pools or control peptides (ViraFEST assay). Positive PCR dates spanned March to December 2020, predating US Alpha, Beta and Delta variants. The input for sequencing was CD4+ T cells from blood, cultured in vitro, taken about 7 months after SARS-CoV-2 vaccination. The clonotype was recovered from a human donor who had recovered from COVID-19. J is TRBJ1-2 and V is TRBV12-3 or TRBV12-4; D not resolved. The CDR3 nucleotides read TGTGCCAGCAGCCCTCAGATTACTAACTATGGCTACACCTTC. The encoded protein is CASSPQITNYGYTF.